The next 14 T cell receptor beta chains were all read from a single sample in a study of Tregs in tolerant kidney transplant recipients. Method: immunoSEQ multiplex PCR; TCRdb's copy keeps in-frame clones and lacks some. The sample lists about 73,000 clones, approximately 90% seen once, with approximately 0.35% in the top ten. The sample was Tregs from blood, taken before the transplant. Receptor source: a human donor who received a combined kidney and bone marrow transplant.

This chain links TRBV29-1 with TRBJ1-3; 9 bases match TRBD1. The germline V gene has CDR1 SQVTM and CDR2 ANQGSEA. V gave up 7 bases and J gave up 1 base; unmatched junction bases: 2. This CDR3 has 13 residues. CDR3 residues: CSGGTGSGNTIYF. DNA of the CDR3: TGCAGCGGGGGGACAGGGTCTGGAAACACCATATATTTT.

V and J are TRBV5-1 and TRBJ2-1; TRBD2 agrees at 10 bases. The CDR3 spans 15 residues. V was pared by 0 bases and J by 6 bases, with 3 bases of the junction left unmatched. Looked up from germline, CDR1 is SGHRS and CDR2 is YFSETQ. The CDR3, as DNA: TGCGCCAGCAGCTTGGGACTAGCGGGCATCAATGAGCAGTTCTTC. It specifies CASSLGLAGINEQFF.

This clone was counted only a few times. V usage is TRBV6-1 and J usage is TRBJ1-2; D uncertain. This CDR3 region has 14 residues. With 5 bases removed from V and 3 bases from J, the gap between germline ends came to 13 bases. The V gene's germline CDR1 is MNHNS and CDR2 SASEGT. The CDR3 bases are TGTGCCAGCAGTTCGGACGGGGTCGACTATGGCTACACCTTC. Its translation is CASSSDGVDYGYTF.

The CDR3 region is CASSAPQGYYGYTF. CDR3 coding DNA: TGTGCCAGCAGTGCCCCTCAGGGCTACTATGGCTACACCTTC. The rearrangement links TRBV28 to TRBJ1-2; perhaps TRBD1 as D (5 bases). V was clipped by 5 bases and J by 3 bases, with 13 bases between them. CDR1 and CDR2 from the germline V gene are MDHEN and SYDVKM. The CDR3 runs 14 residues.

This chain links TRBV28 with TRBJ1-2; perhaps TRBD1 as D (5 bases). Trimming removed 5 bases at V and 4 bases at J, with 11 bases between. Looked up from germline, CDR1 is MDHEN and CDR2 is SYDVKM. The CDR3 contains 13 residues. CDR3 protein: CASSPQGFYGYTF. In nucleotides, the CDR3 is TGTGCCAGCAGTCCTCAGGGTTTCTATGGCTACACCTTC.

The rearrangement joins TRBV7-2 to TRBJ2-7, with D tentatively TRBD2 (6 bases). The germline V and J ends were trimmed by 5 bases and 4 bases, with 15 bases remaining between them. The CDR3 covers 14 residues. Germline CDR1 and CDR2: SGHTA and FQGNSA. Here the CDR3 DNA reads TGTGCCAGCAGCCCCCCGGGACTTTCTTACGAGCAGTACTTC. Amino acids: CASSPPGLSYEQYF.

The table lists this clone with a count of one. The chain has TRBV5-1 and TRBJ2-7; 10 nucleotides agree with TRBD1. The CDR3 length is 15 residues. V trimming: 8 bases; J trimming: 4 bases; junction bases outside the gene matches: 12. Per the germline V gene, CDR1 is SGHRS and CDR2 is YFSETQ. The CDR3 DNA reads TGCGCCAGTCACCTACAGGGACAGGGGATTTACGAGCAGTACTTC. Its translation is CASHLQGQGIYEQYF.

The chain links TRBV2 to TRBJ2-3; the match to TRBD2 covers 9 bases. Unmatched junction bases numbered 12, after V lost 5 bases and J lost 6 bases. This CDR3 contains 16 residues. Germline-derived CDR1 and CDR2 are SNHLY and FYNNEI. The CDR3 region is CASSLRQGLAGDTQYF. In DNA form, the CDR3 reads TGTGCCAGCAGTTTGAGACAGGGACTAGCTGGCGATACGCAGTATTTT.

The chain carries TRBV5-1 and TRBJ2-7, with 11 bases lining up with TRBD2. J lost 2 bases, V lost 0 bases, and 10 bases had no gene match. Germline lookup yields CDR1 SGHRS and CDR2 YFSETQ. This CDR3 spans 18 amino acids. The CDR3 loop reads CASSLETGLADSTYEQYF. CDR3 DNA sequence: TGCGCCAGCAGCTTGGAAACGGGACTAGCGGACTCTACCTACGAGCAGTACTTC.

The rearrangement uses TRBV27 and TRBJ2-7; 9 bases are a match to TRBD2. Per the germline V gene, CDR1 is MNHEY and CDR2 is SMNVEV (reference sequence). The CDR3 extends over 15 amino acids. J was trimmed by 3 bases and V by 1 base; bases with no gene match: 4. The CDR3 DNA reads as TGTGCCAGCAGTTTATATCCAGCGGGAGGCTACGAGCAGTACTTC. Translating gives CASSLYPAGGYEQYF.

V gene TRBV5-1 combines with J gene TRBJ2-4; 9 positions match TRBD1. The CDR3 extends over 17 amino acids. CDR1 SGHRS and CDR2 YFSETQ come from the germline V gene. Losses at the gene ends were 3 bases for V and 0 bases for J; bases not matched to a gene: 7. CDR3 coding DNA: TGCGCCAGCAGCTACACGGGACAGGGTATAGCCAAAAACATTCAGTACTTC. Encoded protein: CASSYTGQGIAKNIQYF.

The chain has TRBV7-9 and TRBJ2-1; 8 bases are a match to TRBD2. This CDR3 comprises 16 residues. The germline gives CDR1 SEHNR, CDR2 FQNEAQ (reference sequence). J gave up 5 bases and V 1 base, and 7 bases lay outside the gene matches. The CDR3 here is CASSLGVGLGNNEQFF. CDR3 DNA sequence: TGTGCCAGCAGCTTAGGGGTGGGACTAGGAAACAATGAGCAGTTCTTC.

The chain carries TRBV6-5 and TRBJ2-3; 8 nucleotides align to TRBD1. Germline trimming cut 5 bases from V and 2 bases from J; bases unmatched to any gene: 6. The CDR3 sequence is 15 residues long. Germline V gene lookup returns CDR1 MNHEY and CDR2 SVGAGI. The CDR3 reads CASSPLQGDTDTQYF. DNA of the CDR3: TGTGCCAGCAGTCCCTTACAGGGGGACACAGATACGCAGTATTTT.

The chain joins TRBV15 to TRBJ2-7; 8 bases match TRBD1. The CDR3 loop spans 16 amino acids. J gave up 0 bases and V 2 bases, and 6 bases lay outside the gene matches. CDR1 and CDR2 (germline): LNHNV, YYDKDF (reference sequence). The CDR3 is CATSRNGQGSSYEQYF. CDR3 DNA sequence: TGTGCCACCAGCAGAAATGGACAGGGCAGCTCCTACGAGCAGTACTTC.